These T cell receptor beta chains were read from a single sample in a study of PD-L1 blockade in urothelial cancer. Measured with immunoSEQ multiplex PCR; TCRdb has only the in-frame clones, and not every one. The sample includes fewer than 40,000 clones, around 90% seen only once; the top ten take 8.3%. The material was PBMCs, obtained around atezolizumab (anti-PD-L1) treatment. The receptors derive from a man between 65 and 85 years old with urothelial cancer. Each CDR3 is given with its conserved first and last residue. The order of the fields is V gene, D gene, J gene, CDR3 protein, CDR3 DNA. A D gene is named only where the DNA matches it firmly.

TRBV27	NA	TRBJ2-1	CASSSGLAGGNEQFF	TGTGCCAGCAGTTCCGGACTAGCAGGGGGGAATGAGCAGTTCTTC
TRBV6-6	TRBD1	TRBJ1-5	CASSPSGQGGQPQHF	TGTGCCAGCAGCCCCTCTGGACAGGGCGGGCAGCCCCAGCATTTT
TRBV21-1	NA	TRBJ2-2	CASSKNETGSSWWVTGELFF	TGTGCCAGCAGCAAAAACGAGACTGGTTCGTCATGGTGGGTTACCGGGGAGCTGTTTTTT
TRBV18	TRBD2	TRBJ2-3	CASSPVRLAGGPTQYF	TGTGCCAGCTCACCGGTTAGACTAGCGGGAGGGCCGACGCAGTATTTT
TRBV6-5	TRBD1	TRBJ1-2	CASSRTGGTNGYTF	TGTGCCAGCAGCCGGACAGGGGGGACGAATGGCTACACCTTC
TRBV19	NA	TRBJ2-5	CASSIRLRPNGETQYF	TGTGCCAGTAGTATACGGTTGAGGCCTAATGGGGAGACCCAGTACTTC
TRBV9	NA	TRBJ1-3	CASSPMDSSVSGNTIYF	TGTGCCAGCAGCCCTATGGACAGTTCTGTCTCTGGAAACACCATATATTTT
TRBV29-1	NA	TRBJ2-2	CSVDGNTGELFF	TGCAGCGTTGACGGGAACACCGGGGAGCTGTTTTTT
TRBV18	NA	TRBJ2-2	CASSPSVLSTGELFF	TGTGCCAGCTCACCATCGGTTTTATCCACCGGGGAGCTGTTTTTT
TRBV5-4	TRBD1	TRBJ2-6	CASSRTGYGANVLTF	TGTGCCAGCAGCCGGACAGGGTATGGGGCCAACGTCCTGACTTTC
TRBV30	TRBD1	TRBJ1-2	CAGTGGEYGYTF	TGTGCCGGGACAGGGGGCGAGTATGGCTACACCTTC